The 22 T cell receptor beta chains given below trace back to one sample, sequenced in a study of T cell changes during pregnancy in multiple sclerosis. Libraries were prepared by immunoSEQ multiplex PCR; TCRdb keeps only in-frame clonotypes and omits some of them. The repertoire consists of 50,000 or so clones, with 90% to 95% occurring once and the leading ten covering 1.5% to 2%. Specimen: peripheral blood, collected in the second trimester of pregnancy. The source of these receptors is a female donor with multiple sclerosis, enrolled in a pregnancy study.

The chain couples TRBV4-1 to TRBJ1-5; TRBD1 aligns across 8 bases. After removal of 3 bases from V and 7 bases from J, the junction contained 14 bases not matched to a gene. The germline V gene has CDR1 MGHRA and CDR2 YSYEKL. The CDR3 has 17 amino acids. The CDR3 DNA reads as TGCGCCAGCAGCCACACGTCCCGGGACAGGTTGTACCAGCCCCAGCATTTT. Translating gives CASSHTSRDRLYQPQHF.

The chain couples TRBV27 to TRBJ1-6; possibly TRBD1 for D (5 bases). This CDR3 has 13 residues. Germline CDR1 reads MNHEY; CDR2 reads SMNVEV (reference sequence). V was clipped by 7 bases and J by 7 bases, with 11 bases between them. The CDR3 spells CASKVQGNSPLHF. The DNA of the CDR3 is TGTGCCAGCAAGGTTCAGGGAAATTCACCCCTCCACTTT.

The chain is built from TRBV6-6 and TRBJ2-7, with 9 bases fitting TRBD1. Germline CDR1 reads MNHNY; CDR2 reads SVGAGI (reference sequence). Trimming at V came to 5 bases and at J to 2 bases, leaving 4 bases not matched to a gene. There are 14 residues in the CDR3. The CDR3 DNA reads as TGTGCCAGCAGTCCCGGGACAGGGCCCTACGAGCAGTACTTC. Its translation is CASSPGTGPYEQYF.

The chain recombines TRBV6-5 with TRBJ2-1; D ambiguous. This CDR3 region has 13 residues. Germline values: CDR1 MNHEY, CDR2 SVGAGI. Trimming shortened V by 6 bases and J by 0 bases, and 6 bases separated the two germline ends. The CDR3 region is CASRESSYNEQFF. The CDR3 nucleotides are TGTGCCAGCAGGGAGAGCTCCTACAATGAGCAGTTCTTC.

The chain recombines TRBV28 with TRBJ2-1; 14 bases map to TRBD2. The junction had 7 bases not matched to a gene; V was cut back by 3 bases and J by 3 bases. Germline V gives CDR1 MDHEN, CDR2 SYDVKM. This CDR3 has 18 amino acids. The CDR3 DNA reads TGTGCCAGCAGTTTGTTGCGACTAGCGGGAGGGAGCTACAATGAGCAGTTCTTC. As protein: CASSLLRLAGGSYNEQFF.

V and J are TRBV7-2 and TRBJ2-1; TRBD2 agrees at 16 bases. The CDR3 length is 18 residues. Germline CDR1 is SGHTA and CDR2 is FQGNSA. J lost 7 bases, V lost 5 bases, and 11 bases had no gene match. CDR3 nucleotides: TGTGCCAGCAGCCTGGGACTAGCGGGAGGGCCATCGAGGAATGAGCAGTTCTTC. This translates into CASSLGLAGGPSRNEQFF.

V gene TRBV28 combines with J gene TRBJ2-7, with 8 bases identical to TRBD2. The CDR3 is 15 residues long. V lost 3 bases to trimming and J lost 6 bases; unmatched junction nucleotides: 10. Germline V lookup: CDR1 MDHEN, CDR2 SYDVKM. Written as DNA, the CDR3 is TGTGCCAGCAGTTTGCCCCTAGCGGGTCCCGGCGAGCAGTACTTC. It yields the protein CASSLPLAGPGEQYF.

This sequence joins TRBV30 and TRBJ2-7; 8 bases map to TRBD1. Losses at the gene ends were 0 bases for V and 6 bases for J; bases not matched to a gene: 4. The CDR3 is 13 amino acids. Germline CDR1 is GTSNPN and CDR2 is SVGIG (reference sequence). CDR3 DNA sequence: TGTGCCTGGAGTGTAACAGGGGGTGGCGAGCAGTACTTC. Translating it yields CAWSVTGGGEQYF.

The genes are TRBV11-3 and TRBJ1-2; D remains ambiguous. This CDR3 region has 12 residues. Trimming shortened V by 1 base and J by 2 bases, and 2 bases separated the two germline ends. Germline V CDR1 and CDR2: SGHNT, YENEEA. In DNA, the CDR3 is TGTGCCAGCAGCTTAGCGAACTATGGCTACACCTTC. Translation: CASSLANYGYTF.

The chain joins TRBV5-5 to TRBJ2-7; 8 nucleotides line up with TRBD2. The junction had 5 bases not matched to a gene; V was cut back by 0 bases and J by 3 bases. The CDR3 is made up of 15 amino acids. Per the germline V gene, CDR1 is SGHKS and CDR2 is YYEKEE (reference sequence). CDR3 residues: CASSLGTSGIYEQYF. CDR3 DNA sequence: TGTGCCAGCAGCTTGGGAACTAGCGGAATCTACGAGCAGTACTTC.

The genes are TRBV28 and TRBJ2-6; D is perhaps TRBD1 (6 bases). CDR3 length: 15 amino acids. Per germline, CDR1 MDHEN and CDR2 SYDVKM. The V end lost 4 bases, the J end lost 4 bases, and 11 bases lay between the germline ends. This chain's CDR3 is CASSWDIRGANVLTF. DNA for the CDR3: TGTGCCAGCAGTTGGGACATCAGGGGGGCCAACGTCCTGACTTTC. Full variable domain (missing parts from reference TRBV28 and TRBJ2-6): DVKVTQSSRYLVKRTGEKVFLECVQDMDHENMFWYRQDPGLGLRLIYFSYDVKMKEKGDIPEGYSVSREKKERFSLILESASTNQTSMYLCASSWDIRGANVLTFGAGSRLTVL.

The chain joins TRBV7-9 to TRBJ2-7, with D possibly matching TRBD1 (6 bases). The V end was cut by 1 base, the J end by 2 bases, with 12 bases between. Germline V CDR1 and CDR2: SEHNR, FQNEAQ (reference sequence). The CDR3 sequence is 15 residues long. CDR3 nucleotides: TGTGCCAGCAGCTTAGGACGGGACACCACCTACGAGCAGTACTTC. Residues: CASSLGRDTTYEQYF.

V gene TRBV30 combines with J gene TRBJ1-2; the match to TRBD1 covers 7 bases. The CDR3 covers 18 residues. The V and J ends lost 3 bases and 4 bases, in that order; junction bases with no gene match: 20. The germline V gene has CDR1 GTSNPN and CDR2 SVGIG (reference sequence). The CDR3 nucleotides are TGTGCCTGGAGGAGACAGGGAGGATTTTCCCAGGTTCCCTATGGCTACACCTTC. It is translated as CAWRRQGGFSQVPYGYTF.

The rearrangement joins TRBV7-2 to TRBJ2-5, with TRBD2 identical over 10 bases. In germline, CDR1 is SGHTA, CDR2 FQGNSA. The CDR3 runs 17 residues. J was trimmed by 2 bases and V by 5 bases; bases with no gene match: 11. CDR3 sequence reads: CASSPQQLAGLQETQYF. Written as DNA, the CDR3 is TGTGCCAGCAGCCCCCAGCAACTAGCGGGATTACAAGAGACCCAGTACTTC. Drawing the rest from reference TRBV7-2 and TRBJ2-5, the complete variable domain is GAGVSQSPSNKVTEKGKDVELRCDPISGHTALYWYRQSLGQGLEFLIYFQGNSAPDKSGLPSDRFSAERTGGSVSTLTIQRTQQEDSAVYLCASSPQQLAGLQETQYFGPGTRLLVL.

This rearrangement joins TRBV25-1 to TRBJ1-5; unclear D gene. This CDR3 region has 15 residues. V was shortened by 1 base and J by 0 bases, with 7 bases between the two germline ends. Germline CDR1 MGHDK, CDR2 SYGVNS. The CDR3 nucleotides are TGTGCCAGCAGTGAATTCGCCAGTAGCAATCAGCCCCAGCATTTT. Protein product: CASSEFASSNQPQHF. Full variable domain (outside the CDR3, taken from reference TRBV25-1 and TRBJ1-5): EADIYQTPRYLVIGTGKKITLECSQTMGHDKMYWYQQDPGMELHLIHYSYGVNSTEKGDLSSESTVSRIRTEHFPLTLESARPSHTSQYLCASSEFASSNQPQHFGDGTRLSIL.

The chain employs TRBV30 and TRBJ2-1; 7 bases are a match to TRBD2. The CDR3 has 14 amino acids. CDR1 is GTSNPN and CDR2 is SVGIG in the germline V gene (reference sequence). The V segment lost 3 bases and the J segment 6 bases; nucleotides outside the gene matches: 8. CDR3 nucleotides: TGTGCCTGGAGGACCCCGGGACTACGCAATGAGCAGTTCTTC. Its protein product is CAWRTPGLRNEQFF.

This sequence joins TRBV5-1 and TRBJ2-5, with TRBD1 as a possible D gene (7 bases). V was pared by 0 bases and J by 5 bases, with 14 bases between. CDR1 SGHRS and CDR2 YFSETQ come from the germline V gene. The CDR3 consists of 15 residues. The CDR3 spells CASSLGGGGQETQYF. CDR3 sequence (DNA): TGCGCCAGCAGCTTGGGAGGAGGGGGCCAGGAGACCCAGTACTTC.

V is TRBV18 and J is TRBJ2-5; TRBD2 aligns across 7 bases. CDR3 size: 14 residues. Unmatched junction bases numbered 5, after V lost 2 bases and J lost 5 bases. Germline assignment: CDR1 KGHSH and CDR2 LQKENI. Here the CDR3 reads CASSPGGGVETQYF. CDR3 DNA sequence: TGTGCCAGCTCACCAGGCGGGGGTGTGGAGACCCAGTACTTC.

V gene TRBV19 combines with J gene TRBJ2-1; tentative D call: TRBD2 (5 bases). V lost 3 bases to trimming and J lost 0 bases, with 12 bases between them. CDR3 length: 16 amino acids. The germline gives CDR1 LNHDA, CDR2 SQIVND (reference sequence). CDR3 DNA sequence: TGTGCCAGTAGTATTTTCGGGGAGAGCTCCTACAATGAGCAGTTCTTC. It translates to CASSIFGESSYNEQFF. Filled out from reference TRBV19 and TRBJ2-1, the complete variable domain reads DGGITQSPKYLFRKEGQNVTLSCEQNLNHDAMYWYRQDPGQGLRLIYYSQIVNDFQKGDIAEGYSVSREKKESFPLTVTSAQKNPTAFYLCASSIFGESSYNEQFFGPGTRLTVL.

The CDR3 sequence: CASSIVTSGRYSGETQYF. The CDR3 DNA is TGTGCCAGTAGTATAGTGACTAGCGGGAGATACTCGGGAGAGACCCAGTACTTC. This chain links TRBV19 with TRBJ2-5; 12 nucleotides match TRBD2. The germline CDR1 and CDR2 sequences are LNHDA and SQIVND (reference sequence). Trimming cost V 1 base and J 4 bases; bases outside gene matches: 10. This CDR3 spans 18 amino acids.

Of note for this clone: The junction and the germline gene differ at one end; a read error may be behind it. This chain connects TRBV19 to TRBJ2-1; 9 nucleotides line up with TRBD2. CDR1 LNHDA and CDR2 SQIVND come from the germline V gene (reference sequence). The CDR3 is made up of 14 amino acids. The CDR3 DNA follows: TGTGCCAGTACCACAATCCCGGGACTAGCCTCTCCAGTCTTC. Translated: CASTTIPGLASPVF.

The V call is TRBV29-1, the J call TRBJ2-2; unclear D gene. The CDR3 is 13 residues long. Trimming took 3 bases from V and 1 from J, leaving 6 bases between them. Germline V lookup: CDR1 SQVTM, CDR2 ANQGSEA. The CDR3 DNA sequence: TGCAGCGTTGATCCCGGGAACACCGGGGAGCTGTTTTTT. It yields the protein CSVDPGNTGELFF.